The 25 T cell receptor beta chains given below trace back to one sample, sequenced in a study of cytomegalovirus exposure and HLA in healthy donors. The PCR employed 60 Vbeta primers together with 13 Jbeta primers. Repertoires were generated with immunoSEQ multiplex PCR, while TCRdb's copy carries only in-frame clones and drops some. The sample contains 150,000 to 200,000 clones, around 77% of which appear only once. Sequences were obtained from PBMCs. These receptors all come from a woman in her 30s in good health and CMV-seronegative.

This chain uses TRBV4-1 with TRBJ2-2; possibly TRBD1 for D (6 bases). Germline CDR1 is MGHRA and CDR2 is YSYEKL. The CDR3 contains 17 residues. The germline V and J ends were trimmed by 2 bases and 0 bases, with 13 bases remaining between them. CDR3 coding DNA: TGCGCCAGCAGCCAACCCCGACAGGCCGCGAACACCGGGGAGCTGTTTTTT. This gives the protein CASSQPRQAANTGELFF.

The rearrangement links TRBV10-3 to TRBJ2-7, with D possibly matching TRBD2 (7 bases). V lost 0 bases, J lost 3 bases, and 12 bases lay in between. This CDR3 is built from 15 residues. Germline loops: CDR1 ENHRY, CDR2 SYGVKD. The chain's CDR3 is CAISESGGPGYEQYF. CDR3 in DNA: TGTGCCATCAGTGAGTCGGGGGGGCCAGGCTACGAGCAGTACTTC.

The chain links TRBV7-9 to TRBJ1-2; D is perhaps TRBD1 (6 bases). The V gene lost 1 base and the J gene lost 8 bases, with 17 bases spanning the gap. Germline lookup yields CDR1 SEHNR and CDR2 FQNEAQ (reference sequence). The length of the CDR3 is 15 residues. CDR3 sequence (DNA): TGTGCCAGCAGCTTAGACCCAGGGGCAGGGTTGGGCTACACCTTC. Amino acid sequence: CASSLDPGAGLGYTF.

The CDR3 bases are TGTGCCAGCTCTCAACAGGGGAACTACGAGCAGTACTTC. It encodes CASSQQGNYEQYF. This chain connects TRBV18 to TRBJ2-7, with 7 positions matching TRBD1. This CDR3 is built from 13 residues. Germline values: CDR1 KGHSH, CDR2 LQKENI. The V segment lost 6 bases and the J segment 3 bases; nucleotides outside the gene matches: 5.

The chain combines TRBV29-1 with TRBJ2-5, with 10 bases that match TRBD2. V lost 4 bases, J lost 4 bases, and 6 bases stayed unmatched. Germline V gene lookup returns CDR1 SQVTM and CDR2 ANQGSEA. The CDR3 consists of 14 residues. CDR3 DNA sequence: TGCAGCGTTGCGGCTAGCGGGAGCGGAGAGACCCAGTACTTC. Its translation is CSVAASGSGETQYF.

This CDR3 is CASSFSVRVVNTEAFF. The CDR3 nucleotides are TGTGCCAGCAGTTTCTCCGTCAGGGTCGTAAACACTGAAGCTTTCTTT. This sequence joins TRBV27 and TRBJ1-1, with a weak D call TRBD1 (5 bases). V lost 3 bases and J lost 2, with 16 bases in between. From germline, CDR1 is MNHEY and CDR2 SMNVEV (reference sequence). CDR3 length equals 16 residues.

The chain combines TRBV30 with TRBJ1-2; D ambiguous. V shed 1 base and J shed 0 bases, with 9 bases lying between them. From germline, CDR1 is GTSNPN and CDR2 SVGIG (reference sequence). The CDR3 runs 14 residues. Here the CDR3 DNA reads TGTGCCTGGAGTGGAACAATGGCTAACTATGGCTACACCTTC. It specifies CAWSGTMANYGYTF.

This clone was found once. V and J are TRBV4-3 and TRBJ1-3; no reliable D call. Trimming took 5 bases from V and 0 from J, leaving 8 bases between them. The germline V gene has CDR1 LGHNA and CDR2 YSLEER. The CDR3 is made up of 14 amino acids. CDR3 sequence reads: CASSGGYSGNTIYF. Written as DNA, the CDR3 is TGCGCCAGCAGCGGAGGTTACTCTGGAAACACCATATATTTT.

The CDR3 sequence: CASSVNQGPETQYF. CDR3 nucleotide sequence: TGCGCCAGCAGCGTCAACCAGGGTCCAGAGACCCAGTACTTC. This rearrangement joins TRBV4-1 to TRBJ2-5; D may be TRBD1 (5 bases). Trimming left V 5 bases short and J 4 bases short, with 14 bases between. CDR1 MGHRA and CDR2 YSYEKL come from the germline V gene. The CDR3 totals 14 residues.

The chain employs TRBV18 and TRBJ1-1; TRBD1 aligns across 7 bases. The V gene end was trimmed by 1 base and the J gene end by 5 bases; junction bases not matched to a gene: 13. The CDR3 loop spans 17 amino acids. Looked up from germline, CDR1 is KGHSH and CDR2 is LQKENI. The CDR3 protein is CASSPRGIQGVVTEAFF. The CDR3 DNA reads TGTGCCAGCTCACCACGGGGGATTCAGGGGGTCGTTACTGAAGCTTTCTTT.

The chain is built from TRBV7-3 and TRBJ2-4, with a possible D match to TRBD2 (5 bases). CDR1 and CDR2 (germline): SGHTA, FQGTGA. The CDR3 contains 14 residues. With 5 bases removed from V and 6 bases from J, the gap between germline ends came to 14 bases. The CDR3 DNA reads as TGTGCCAGCAGCCCCCTGGAGGTTGGAAACATTCAGTACTTC. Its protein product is CASSPLEVGNIQYF.

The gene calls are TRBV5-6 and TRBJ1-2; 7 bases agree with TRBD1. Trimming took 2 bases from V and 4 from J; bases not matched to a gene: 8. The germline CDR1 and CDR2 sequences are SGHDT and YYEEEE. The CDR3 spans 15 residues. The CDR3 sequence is CASSFRQGQGYGYTF. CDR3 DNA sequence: TGTGCCAGCAGCTTCCGACAGGGCCAAGGCTATGGCTACACCTTC. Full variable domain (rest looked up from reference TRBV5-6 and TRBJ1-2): DAGVTQSPTHLIKTRGQQVTLRCSPKSGHDTVSWYQQALGQGPQFIFQYYEEEERQRGNFPDRFSGHQFPNYSSELNVNALLLGDSALYLCASSFRQGQGYGYTFGSGTRLTVV.

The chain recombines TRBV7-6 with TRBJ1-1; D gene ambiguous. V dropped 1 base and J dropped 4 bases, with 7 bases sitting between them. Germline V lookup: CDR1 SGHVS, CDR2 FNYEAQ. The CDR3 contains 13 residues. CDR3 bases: TGTGCCAGCAGCTTAGAGCCGCGCACTGAAGCTTTCTTT. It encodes CASSLEPRTEAFF.

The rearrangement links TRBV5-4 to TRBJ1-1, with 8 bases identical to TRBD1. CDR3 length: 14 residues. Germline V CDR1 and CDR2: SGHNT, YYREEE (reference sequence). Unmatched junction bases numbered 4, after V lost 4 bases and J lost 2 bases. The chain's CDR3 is CASSRTGINTEAFF. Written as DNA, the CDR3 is TGTGCCAGCAGCCGGACAGGGATTAACACTGAAGCTTTCTTT.

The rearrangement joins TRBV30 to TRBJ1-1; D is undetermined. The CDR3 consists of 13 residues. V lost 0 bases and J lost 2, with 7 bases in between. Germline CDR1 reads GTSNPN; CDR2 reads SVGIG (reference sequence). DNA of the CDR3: TGTGCCTGGAGTGTAATCCCTAACACTGAAGCTTTCTTT. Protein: CAWSVIPNTEAFF.

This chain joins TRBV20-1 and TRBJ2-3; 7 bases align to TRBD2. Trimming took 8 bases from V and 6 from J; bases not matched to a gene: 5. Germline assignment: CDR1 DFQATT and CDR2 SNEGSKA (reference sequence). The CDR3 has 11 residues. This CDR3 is CSSVRGDTQYF. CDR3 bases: TGCAGTAGCGTGCGGGGGGATACGCAGTATTTT.

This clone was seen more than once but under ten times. The DNA for the CDR3 is TGTGCCAGTAGTCCTAGCACCAGGGGGCTTACTGAAGCTTTCTTT. Protein: CASSPSTRGLTEAFF. This sequence joins TRBV19 and TRBJ1-1; 8 nucleotides line up with TRBD1. This CDR3 comprises 15 residues. The V gene end was trimmed by 5 bases and the J gene end by 5 bases; junction bases not matched to a gene: 10. Looked up from germline, CDR1 is LNHDA and CDR2 is SQIVND (reference sequence).

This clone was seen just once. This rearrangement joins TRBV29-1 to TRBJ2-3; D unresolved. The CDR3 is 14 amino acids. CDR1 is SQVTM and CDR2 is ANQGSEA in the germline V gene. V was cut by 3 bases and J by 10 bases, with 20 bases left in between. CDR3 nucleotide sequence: TGCAGCGTTGAGGTTGCCCGTTCAGGCGAGCCGCAGTATTTT. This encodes CSVEVARSGEPQYF.

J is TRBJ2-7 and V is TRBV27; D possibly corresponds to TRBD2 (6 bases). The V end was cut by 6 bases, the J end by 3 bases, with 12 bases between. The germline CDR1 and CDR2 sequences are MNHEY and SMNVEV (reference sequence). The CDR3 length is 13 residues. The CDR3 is CASSRRENYEQYF. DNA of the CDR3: TGTGCCAGCAGCCGCCGGGAGAACTACGAGCAGTACTTC.

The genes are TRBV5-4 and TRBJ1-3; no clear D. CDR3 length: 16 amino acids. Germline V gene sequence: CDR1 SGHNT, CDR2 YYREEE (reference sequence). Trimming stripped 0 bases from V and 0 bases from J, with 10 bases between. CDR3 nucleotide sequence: TGTGCCAGCAGCTTGGATCGGGGAGTCTCTGGAAACACCATATATTTT. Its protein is CASSLDRGVSGNTIYF.

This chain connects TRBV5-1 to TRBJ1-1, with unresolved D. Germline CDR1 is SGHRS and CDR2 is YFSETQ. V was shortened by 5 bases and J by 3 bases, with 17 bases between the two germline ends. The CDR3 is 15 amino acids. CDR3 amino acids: CASSDISSFDTEAFF. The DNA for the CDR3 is TGCGCCAGCAGTGACATCAGTTCTTTTGACACTGAAGCTTTCTTT.

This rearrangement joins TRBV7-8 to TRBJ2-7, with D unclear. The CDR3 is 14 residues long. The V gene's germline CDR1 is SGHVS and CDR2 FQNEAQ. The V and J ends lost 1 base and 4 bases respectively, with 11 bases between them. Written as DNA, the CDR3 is TGTGCCAGCAGCTTAGGTACAGTCCGGTACGAGCAGTACTTC. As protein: CASSLGTVRYEQYF.

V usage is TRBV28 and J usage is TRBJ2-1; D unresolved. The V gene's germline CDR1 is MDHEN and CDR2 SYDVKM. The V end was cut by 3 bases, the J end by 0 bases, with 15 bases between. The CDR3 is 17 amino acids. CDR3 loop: CASSFQPTAGSYNEQFF. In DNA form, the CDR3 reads TGTGCCAGCAGTTTCCAACCGACTGCCGGCTCCTACAATGAGCAGTTCTTC. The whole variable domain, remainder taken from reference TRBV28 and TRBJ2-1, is DVKVTQSSRYLVKRTGEKVFLECVQDMDHENMFWYRQDPGLGLRLIYFSYDVKMKEKGDIPEGYSVSREKKERFSLILESASTNQTSMYLCASSFQPTAGSYNEQFFGPGTRLTVL.

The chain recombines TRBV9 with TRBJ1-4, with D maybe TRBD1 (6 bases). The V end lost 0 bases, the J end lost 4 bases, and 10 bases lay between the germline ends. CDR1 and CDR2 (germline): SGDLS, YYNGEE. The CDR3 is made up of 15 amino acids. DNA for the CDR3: TGTGCCAGCAGCGTAGGCGGGGGCCTTAATGAAAAACTGTTTTTT. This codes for CASSVGGGLNEKLFF.

The DNA of the CDR3 is TGTGCCAGCAGCTTAACAGGGGACAGTGAAGCTTTCTTT. Protein product: CASSLTGDSEAFF. The chain recombines TRBV7-3 with TRBJ1-1; TRBD1 matches 7 bases. V lost 0 bases to trimming and J lost 7 bases; unmatched junction nucleotides: 2. CDR1 SGHTA and CDR2 FQGTGA come from the germline V gene. The CDR3 loop spans 13 amino acids.